Here is one T cell receptor beta chain with its context. The source of the sample is a study of regulatory T cells in long-lasting Graves disease. Researchers made TCR beta libraries by using iRepertoire HTBI primers and running Arm-PCR on CDR3 regions. One entry per CDR3 protein results from TCRdb running MiXCR on the multiplex PCR reads. The sample holds about half a million distinct CDR3 sequences; about 11% are singletons and the top ten take about 8.9%. This CDR3 region has 17 residues. Germline-derived CDR1 and CDR2 are SGHTA and FQGTGA. Trimming stripped 4 bases from V and 9 bases from J, with 24 bases between. The time point is: newly diagnosed GD, antithyroid drugs for less than 3 months. The authors made the TCR library using RNA they extracted from PBMCs. These data also formed part of another study, on T cells in Graves' hyperthyroidism and ophthalmopathy.

The material was peripheral blood mononuclear cells (PBMCs), obtained at new diagnosis, from a patient treated with antithyroid drugs. The TCR sequence derives from a woman in her twenties or thirties with Graves disease. The chain uses TRBV7-3 and TRBJ2-2, with a possible D match to TRBD2 (6 bases). The CDR3 loop is CASSYYPTGVGTRELFF. The CDR3 coding sequence is TGTGCCAGCAGCTATTATCCTACGGGAGTAGGTACCAGGGAGCTGTTTTTT.